The present T cell receptor beta chain was sequenced within a study of blood T cells in healthy people across ages. A second PCR, run for about 7 to 11 cycles, used a sample-barcoded 5' primer plus a J-beta primer mix. TCRdb reprocessed the 5' RACE reads via MiXCR and lists one record per CDR3 protein. The sample contains approximately 770,000 distinct CDR3 sequences, 58% of which appear only once. This TCR was sampled from a man aged 25-45 years in good health. The sequencing sample was made of blood.

CDR3 residues: CASSLSHAPDGNYEQYF. The CDR3 DNA reads TGTGCCAGCAGCTTGTCACATGCACCTGACGGGAACTACGAGCAGTACTTC. This chain joins TRBV7-2 and TRBJ2-4; TRBD2 is a possible D gene (5 bases). Judging by the DNA end, TRBJ2-7 fits better; the J call may be wrong. Germline CDR1 is SGHTA and CDR2 is FQGNSA. The CDR3 runs 17 residues.